This entry lists 2 T cell receptor beta chains sequenced from one sample in a study of blood T cell repertoires in COVID-19. This table comes from immunoSEQ multiplex PCR, and its TCRdb copy is limited to in-frame clones, with some not included. This table holds over 200,000 clones, around 88% found once. The sample consisted of peripheral blood. The source is a woman aged 25 to 39 who had recovered from COVID-19.

This clone showed up just a few times. This chain uses TRBV18 with TRBJ1-1; 11 positions match TRBD1. The V gene's germline CDR1 is KGHSH and CDR2 LQKENI. V shed 1 base and J 1 base; nucleotides not matched to a gene: 11. This CDR3 has 19 amino acids. In nucleotides, the CDR3 is TGTGCCAGCTCACCACTGGTAAGGACAGGGGGCGTCACGAACACTGAAGCTTTCTTT. This encodes CASSPLVRTGGVTNTEAFF. The complete variable domain, with remaining parts taken from reference TRBV18 and TRBJ1-1, reads NAGVMQNPRHLVRRRGQEARLRCSPMKGHSHVYWYRQLPEEGLKFMVYLQKENIIDESGMPKERFSAEFPKEGPSILRIQQVVRGDSAAYFCASSPLVRTGGVTNTEAFFGQGTRLTVV.

The gene calls are TRBV7-9 and TRBJ1-2; TRBD1 matches 7 bases. CDR1 and CDR2 from the germline V gene are SEHNR and FQNEAQ (reference sequence). The CDR3 is 15 amino acids. V lost 6 bases and J lost 4; bases outside the gene matches: 11. The chain's CDR3 is CASRPSTGLSYGYTF. The CDR3 DNA sequence: TGTGCCAGCAGACCTTCGACAGGGCTCTCCTATGGCTACACCTTC.